The clone carrying this T cell receptor beta chain was seen more than once but under ten times. The antigen is not known. This specimen belongs to a study of blood T cells in healthy people across ages. Findings of the study overall: Naive T cell percentage showed a strong correlation with the diversity of TCR beta.

Primed by a sample-barcoded 5' primer and a J-beta primer mix, a second PCR proceeded for 7 to 11 cycles. TCRdb called the 5' RACE reads again in MiXCR, with one record for every CDR3 protein. The sample lists 1,500,000 or so distinct CDR3 sequences, approximately 59% occurring once. Per-sample yields of isolated PBMCs were at least 6.5 million. The sequenced sample was blood. The clonotype originates from a man aged 18 to 30 in good health.

CDR3 bases: TGTGCCAGCATACCACAGGGAAATGGTGGCTACACCTTC. This codes for CASIPQGNGGYTF. J is TRBJ1-2 and V is TRBV7-9, with D maybe TRBD1 (6 bases). V lost 7 bases and J lost 7, with 16 bases in between. CDR3 length: 13 residues. CDR1 SEHNR and CDR2 FQNEAQ come from the germline V gene (reference sequence).